One and the same sample provided the 27 T cell receptor beta chains below, sequenced in a study of Graves' ophthalmopathy and Graves' hyperthyroidism. Amplification targeted the TCR beta CDR3 regions, with RNA transcripts as the source material. Scientists carried out first-round RT-PCR using HTBI primers and then a second-round multiplex PCR. MiXCR, applied by TCRdb to the multiplex PCR reads, yields one record per CDR3 protein. The table shows around 1,200,000 distinct CDR3 sequences, with 35% to 40% occurring only once. The source material was peripheral blood or thyroid tissue (not recorded which). The receptors shown here come from an adult man with Graves' hyperthyroidism.

The gene calls are TRBV29-1 and TRBJ2-5; 9 nucleotides align to TRBD2. This CDR3 comprises 13 residues. V shed 3 bases and J 2 bases; nucleotides not matched to a gene: 1. Germline values: CDR1 SQVTM, CDR2 ANQGSEA. Here the CDR3 reads CSVDSGRQETQYF. CDR3 nucleotides: TGCAGCGTTGACAGCGGGAGGCAAGAGACCCAGTACTTC. The variable domain in full, with the rest retrieved from reference TRBV29-1 and TRBJ2-5, is SAVISQKPSRDICQRGTSLTIQCQVDSQVTMMFWYRQQPGQSLTLIATANQGSEATYESGFVIDKFPISRPNLTFSTLTVSNMSPEDSSIYLCSVDSGRQETQYFGPGTRLLVL.

In this sample, this clonotype turned up a few times. The J gene is TRBJ1-3, the V gene TRBV14, with TRBD1 matching over 7 bases. CDR1 is SGHDN and CDR2 is FVKESK in the germline V gene. The CDR3 is 18 residues long. V lost 6 bases, J lost 4 bases, and 18 bases stayed unmatched. CDR3 region: CASREKPTGQTWGNTIYF. The CDR3 DNA reads TGTGCCAGCAGAGAGAAACCGACAGGGCAAACCTGGGGAAACACCATATATTTT.

A remark on this clonotype: The conserved closing phenylalanine or tryptophan is absent in this CDR3, likely reflecting a read error. The rearrangement joins TRBV20-1 to TRBJ1-1; unclear D gene. V gave up 0 bases and J gave up 4 bases, with 12 bases separating them. The CDR3 consists of 14 residues. Germline loops: CDR1 DFQATT, CDR2 SNEGSKA (reference sequence). CDR3 sequence: CSARDEGAGTEAFS. The CDR3 DNA is TGCAGTGCTAGAGATGAAGGTGCGGGCACTGAAGCTTTCTCT.

The chain employs TRBV10-2 and TRBJ2-7; 10 nucleotides line up with TRBD1. The CDR3 covers 14 residues. Trimming cost V 6 bases and J 2 bases; bases outside gene matches: 4. The germline CDR1 and CDR2 sequences are WSHSY and SAAADI. CDR3 amino acids: CASSADRGTYEQYF. In DNA form, the CDR3 reads TGCGCCAGCAGCGCGGACAGGGGGACCTACGAGCAGTACTTC.

This sequence joins TRBV19 and TRBJ2-5, with unresolved D. Germline CDR1 LNHDA, CDR2 SQIVND (reference sequence). V was clipped by 7 bases and J by 5 bases, with 17 bases between them. The CDR3 spans 14 residues. The chain's CDR3 is CASTSRQAGETQYF. Written as DNA, the CDR3 is TGTGCCAGTACCAGCCGGCAGGCCGGCGAGACCCAGTACTTC.

A remark on this clonotype: A much more abundant neighbour one base away suggests this may be a read error. V and J are TRBV9 and TRBJ1-2; D gene ambiguous. The germline CDR1 and CDR2 sequences are SGDLS and YYNGEE. This CDR3 contains 13 residues. The CDR3 here is CAGSLRVSYGYTF. As DNA, the CDR3 is TGTGCCGGCAGCTTGAGGGTATCCTATGGCTACACCTTC.

This chain uses TRBV3-1 with TRBJ1-2; D unclear. The V gene lost 3 bases and the J gene lost 5 bases, with 25 bases spanning the gap. The CDR3 contains 18 residues. The germline gives CDR1 LGHDT, CDR2 YNNKEL (reference sequence). Here the CDR3 reads CASSHHLNRVIVGYGYTF. The CDR3 DNA follows: TGTGCCAGCAGCCACCACCTCAATCGGGTGATCGTGGGATATGGCTACACCTTC. The full variable domain, with the rest looked up from reference TRBV3-1 and TRBJ1-2, is DTAVSQTPKYLVTQMGNDKSIKCEQNLGHDTMYWYKQDSKKFLKIMFSYNNKELIINETVPNRFSPKSPDKAHLNLHINSLELGDSAVYFCASSHHLNRVIVGYGYTFGSGTRLTVV.

The chain recombines TRBV20-1 with TRBJ1-5; no definite D call. CDR3 length equals 16 residues. Germline V gene data show CDR1 as DFQATT and CDR2 as SNEGSKA (reference sequence). Trimming took off 5 bases at V and 5 bases at J, with 22 bases between the two ends. DNA for the CDR3: TGCAGTGCTCGCCAACCTTCGGGGAAGACGGATCAGCCCCAGCATTTT. Its protein is CSARQPSGKTDQPQHF.

This clonotype was recorded many times. The chain carries TRBV7-6 and TRBJ2-7; a weak D match, TRBD1 (6 bases). Trimming took 1 base from V and 5 from J, leaving 15 bases between them. CDR1 is SGHVS and CDR2 is FNYEAQ in the germline V gene. CDR3 size: 15 residues. The CDR3 loop is CASSLEQGIFDEQYF. DNA of the CDR3: TGTGCCAGCAGCTTAGAGCAGGGGATATTCGACGAGCAGTACTTC. The full variable domain, with the rest looked up from reference TRBV7-6 and TRBJ2-7, is GAGVSQSPRYKVTKRGQDVALRCDPISGHVSLYWYRQALGQGPEFLTYFNYEAQQDKSGLPNDRFSAERPEGSISTLTIQRTEQRDSAMYRCASSLEQGIFDEQYFGPGTRLTVT.

This clonotype has ten or more counts. V and J are TRBV29-1 and TRBJ1-2, with 8 bases matching TRBD1. The CDR3 is made up of 13 amino acids. V shed 6 bases, J shed 1 base, and the junction held 4 bases outside the gene matches. Germline loops: CDR1 SQVTM, CDR2 ANQGSEA. In nucleotides, the CDR3 is TGCAGCGTGGGGACAGGTCATAACTATGGCTACACCTTC. Translating it yields CSVGTGHNYGYTF.

With respect to this clonotype: One end of the junction is discordant with germline, which a read error may explain. The chain employs TRBV20-1 and TRBJ1-1, with no clear D. Germline-derived CDR1 and CDR2 are DFQATT and SNEGSKA (reference sequence). This CDR3 is 13 amino acids long. The CDR3: CSAFDPRSTEALF. The CDR3 DNA reads TGCAGTGCCTTCGATCCCCGGAGCACTGAAGCTCTCTTT.

The chain couples TRBV29-1 to TRBJ1-1, with 7 bases identical to TRBD1. The germline gives CDR1 SQVTM, CDR2 ANQGSEA. The junction had 11 bases not matched to a gene; V was cut back by 7 bases and J by 0 bases. This CDR3 has 15 residues. CDR3: CSAIPGGVMNTEAFF. The CDR3 region has the DNA TGCAGCGCCATCCCAGGGGGGGTTATGAACACTGAAGCTTTCTTT.

The chain combines TRBV29-1 with TRBJ1-2, with D possibly TRBD1 on 5 matching bases. There are 13 residues in the CDR3. Trimming cost V 1 base and J 4 bases, with 10 bases left between them. Germline-derived CDR1 and CDR2 are SQVTM and ANQGSEA. The CDR3 nucleotides are TGCAGCGTTGAAGGTGCGGGGGTCTATGGCTACACCTTC. Translation: CSVEGAGVYGYTF.

This clonotype was detected many times. The chain is built from TRBV7-9 and TRBJ1-2; 10 nucleotides match TRBD1. The CDR3 has 17 amino acids. Germline V lookup: CDR1 SEHNR, CDR2 FQNEAQ (reference sequence). With 4 bases clipped from V and 2 bases from J, the junction kept 10 bases outside the gene matches. The CDR3, as DNA: TGTGCCAGCAGCTATTCTGCCGGGACAGGGGTCAACTATGGCTACACCTTC. The encoded protein is CASSYSAGTGVNYGYTF.

This clonotype was detected ten times or more. The chain links TRBV5-1 to TRBJ2-7, with D tentatively TRBD1 (6 bases). In germline, CDR1 is SGHRS, CDR2 YFSETQ. V was pared by 2 bases and J by 6 bases, with 12 bases between. This CDR3 is built from 13 residues. In nucleotides, the CDR3 is TGCGCCAGCAGCTTTTCAGGGGACGGCGAGCAGTACTTC. Encoded protein: CASSFSGDGEQYF.

This clonotype was picked up a small number of times. This rearrangement joins TRBV27 to TRBJ1-2; D is uncertain. CDR3 length: 13 residues. Trimming took 6 bases from V and 3 from J, leaving 11 bases between them. Germline-derived CDR1 and CDR2 are MNHEY and SMNVEV (reference sequence). CDR3 region: CASSMRADYGYTF. CDR3 DNA sequence: TGTGCCAGCAGCATGAGAGCGGACTATGGCTACACCTTC.

The V gene is TRBV6-2 or TRBV6-3, the J gene TRBJ1-6; D gene unclear. Germline CDR1 MNHEY, CDR2 SVGEGT. Trimming took off 6 bases at V and 15 bases at J, with 18 bases between the two ends. The CDR3 sequence is 13 residues long. The CDR3 sequence: CASRLRPLGDLHF. CDR3 DNA: TGTGCCAGCAGATTACGCCCTCTTGGGGACCTCCACTTT.

This clonotype came up many times. CDR3 amino acids: CASSQGQATEQYF. CDR3 bases: TGTGCCAGCAGTCAGGGACAGGCGACTGAGCAGTACTTC. The chain has TRBV12-3 or TRBV12-4 and TRBJ2-7; TRBD1 matches at 8 bases. The ends lost 5 bases at V and 7 bases at J; junction bases unmatched: 7. This CDR3 has 13 residues.

The chain is built from TRBV29-1 and TRBJ1-2, with TRBD1 identical over 9 bases. The CDR3 runs to 14 residues. The germline CDR1 and CDR2 sequences are SQVTM and ANQGSEA. The junction had 7 bases not matched to a gene; V was cut back by 6 bases and J by 2 bases. CDR3 bases: TGCAGCGTCCAGGTGGGGACAGGGAACTATGGCTACACCTTC. It encodes CSVQVGTGNYGYTF.

This clonotype occurred many times. The V gene is TRBV14, the J gene TRBJ1-6; D gene ambiguous. The germline CDR1 and CDR2 sequences are SGHDN and FVKESK. The CDR3 has 14 amino acids. Trimming removed 4 bases from V and 9 bases from J, with 13 bases in between. The CDR3 is CASSLAQSGSPLHF. CDR3 nucleotide sequence: TGTGCCAGCAGCCTAGCCCAGAGTGGTTCACCCCTCCACTTT.

This clonotype was detected only a few times. The chain combines TRBV2 with TRBJ1-6; possible D gene TRBD1, 6 bases. The CDR3 totals 16 residues. Germline-derived CDR1 and CDR2 are SNHLY and FYNNEI. V was shortened by 5 bases and J by 9 bases, with 20 bases between the two germline ends. The CDR3 sequence is CASSYSSPGEGSPLHF. DNA for the CDR3: TGTGCCAGCAGTTACTCGAGTCCAGGGGAGGGTTCACCCCTCCACTTT.

Note on this clonotype: A read error may explain this, as a much larger clone is one base away. CDR3 coding DNA: TGTGCCACCAGTGATGCGGACGGCTCCTACGAGCAGTACTTC. This sequence encodes CATSDADGSYEQYF. The chain couples TRBV24-1 to TRBJ2-7; D call uncertain. CDR1 KGHDR and CDR2 SFDVKD come from the germline V gene. The CDR3 has 14 residues. V lost 3 bases and J 0 bases, leaving 8 bases between the germline ends.

There are many counts of this clonotype. V and J are TRBV10-3 and TRBJ2-5, with TRBD2 matching 9 bases. The germline gives CDR1 ENHRY, CDR2 SYGVKD. There are 15 residues in the CDR3. Trimming cost V 5 bases and J 3 bases; bases outside gene matches: 7. The CDR3 bases are TGTGCCATCAGTTTAGCGGGAGAGGGGGAAGAGACCCAGTACTTC. Encoded protein: CAISLAGEGEETQYF.

On this clonotype: Compared with germline, one end of the junction differs, possibly owing to a read error. The V call is TRBV7-9, the J call TRBJ2-7, with D tentatively TRBD1 or TRBD2 (5 bases each). CDR3 length equals 14 residues. Germline V gene lookup returns CDR1 SEHNR and CDR2 FQNEAQ (reference sequence). DNA of the CDR3: TGCGCCAGCAGCGCCGACGAGGGCAGGGACGAGCAGTACTTC. The encoded protein is CASSADEGRDEQYF. The full variable domain, its missing parts supplied by reference TRBV7-9 and TRBJ2-7, is DTGVSQNPRHKITKRGQNVTFRCDPISEHNRLYWYRQTLGQGPEFLTYFQNEAQLEKSRLLSDRFSAERPKGSFSTLEIQRTEQGDSAMYLCASSADEGRDEQYFGPGTRLTVT.

The chain is built from TRBV7-3 and TRBJ1-1; D is possibly TRBD1 (5 bases). Germline CDR1 and CDR2: SGHTA and FQGTGA. V gave up 5 bases and J gave up 4 bases, with 20 bases separating them. CDR3 size: 16 residues. The CDR3 DNA reads as TGTGCCAGCAGCGTTGAAGGGGCAGAATGGGGCACTGAAGCTTTCTTT. It is translated as CASSVEGAEWGTEAFF. Based on the CDR3 plus reference TRBV7-3 and TRBJ1-1, the full variable domain is GAGVSQTPSNKVTEKGKYVELRCDPISGHTALYWYRQSLGQGPEFLIYFQGTGAADDSGLPNDRFFAVRPEGSVSTLKIQRTERGDSAVYLCASSVEGAEWGTEAFFGQGTRLTVV.

This clonotype was observed at least ten times. The chain combines TRBV10-3 with TRBJ2-7; D perhaps matches TRBD1 (5 bases). Trimming pared 2 bases from V and 6 bases from J, leaving 23 bases between. This CDR3 is 17 amino acids long. CDR1 and CDR2 (germline): ENHRY, SYGVKD. The chain's CDR3 is CAISEAPKGLQVGEQYF. As DNA, the CDR3 is TGTGCCATCAGTGAGGCCCCCAAGGGGCTCCAGGTAGGCGAGCAGTACTTC.

This sequence joins TRBV25-1 and TRBJ1-2, with a weak D call TRBD1 (5 bases). This CDR3 spans 14 amino acids. V lost 2 bases and J lost 2, with 9 bases in between. The V gene's germline CDR1 is MGHDK and CDR2 SYGVNS. The CDR3 loop is CASSEDGTNYGYTF. DNA for the CDR3: TGTGCCAGCAGTGAAGACGGGACCAACTATGGCTACACCTTC.